The entry that follows covers one T cell receptor (beta chain) sequence. There is no known antigen for this receptor. No quality values exist for individual bases; no much larger clone is one base distant. Participants were included only if at least one PBMC sample before ART initiation and at least two post-ART samples were available. All participants with HIV were treated in the United States of America. Before DNA extraction, cryopreserved samples of about 0.95-11 million PBMC were thawed and then washed. At the time of the earliest PBMC sample, participants with HIV were aged between roughly 20 and 54 years. PBMC samples from each participant spanned 1-4 timepoints before ART initiation and 2-8 timepoints after ART initiation, with a median of 7 samples. Serial HIV viral load, CD4+ T-cell count, ART history and demographic data were obtained for every participant. A Qiagen kit on a QIAcube was used to extract genomic DNA from unsorted PBMC, with samples processed in batches of 12.

The entry originates in a study of long-term antiretroviral therapy in people with HIV (dated by TCRdb to 2022 to 2024). Study-wide context: Collection of the earliest samples took place about a decade ahead of the 2015 WHO recommendation for immediate ART, at a time when ART was typically delayed until CD4 counts fell. A retrospective serial study tested whether changes in peripheral blood TRB repertoire composition and diversity were associated with ART initiation and durable HIV suppression. The cohort contributed fewer than 200 cryopreserved PBMC samples from about 33 adults with confirmed HIV infection, collected serially over a mean of around 6 years (range 1-12). About 35% of the 30 participants with HIV were female. No cross-contamination during QIAcube processing was seen in test extractions of a monoclonal T-cell line run alongside roughly 35 polyclonal samples.

Sequencing of the TRB variable region was done with the immunoSEQ hsTCRB v3.0 assay at survey level resolution. A depth of roughly 35,000-55,000 T-cell genomes per sample was targeted for TRB sequencing. An Illumina MiSeq with a v3 150-cycle kit was used to sequence the pooled TRB libraries. In the source study's methods: Repertoire analysis was run in R within a reproducible Nextflow workflow that covered QC, data transformation and analysis. Custom analyses were implemented in LymphoSeq2, an R package for AIRR-Seq data exploration. After excluding a few samples that yielded fewer than 5000 total TRB sequences, some 190 HIV repertoires remained for analysis. Among the approximately 190 retained HIV repertoires, 55 to 65 were collected before ART initiation and 129 after ART initiation. Repertoires were downsampled to 5000 TRB nucleotide sequences, with summary statistics averaged over 100 downsampling iterations. Only TRB sequences with CDR3 regions of at least seven amino acids were retained for analysis. Diversity was measured with a Shannon entropy-derived clonality score and the Gini coefficient. In repertoire networks, the top 5000 CDR3 amino acid sequences were linked whenever an edit distance of one separated two sequences. For TRB CDR3 amino acid sequences, antigen specificity groups and MHC restriction were predicted with GLIPH2. Known CMV, EBV, HIV or tissue antigen associations were flagged by matching CDR3 amino acid sequences against VDJdb and McPAS-TCR. Pre-ART, post-ART and control groups were compared with Wilcoxon signed-rank tests and Holm-Bonferroni correction. In its TCRdb copy, this immuneACCESS table keeps in-frame sequences only and misses some clones. Where compared with another copy, unresolved V genes explain less than half of these, and the others have no known cause. That table supplies the V and J calls and clone size; D and trimming were determined from the DNA. For this sample there are tens of thousands of clones; 70% to 90% appear just once. More than 4% of the sample goes to the ten largest clones.

The study at large found these results: Samples dated from the mid-2000s to the late 2010s, and the ART regimens used may be less effective than current ones. Starting ART was linked to a significant rise in TRB diversity, yet even after long-term ART the diversity remained significantly lower than in transplant donor controls. Limited PBMC availability meant only the TCR beta chain was sequenced, without alpha chain pairing. CDR3 length ranges in HIV repertoires were narrower than in controls, and network structure suggested an antigen-experienced repertoire with only a slight naive shift after ART. Unsorted PBMC were profiled instead of sorted CD4+ and CD8+ T cells because pre-ART samples had limited cell numbers. No data were available on ART adherence, viral resistance or therapy changes, limiting inferences about post-ART repertoire changes. The repertoire was dominated across all time points by expanded TRB clones identified before ART initiation, although this dominance was seen to fluctuate and to decrease in many PLHIV after ART.

The CDR3, cysteine through phenylalanine, is 12 amino acids long. Of the read, only the CDR3 DNA is kept; its 36 bases are in frame from base 1. Taken from the germline V gene, the CDR1 and CDR2 loops are SQVTM and ANQGSEA. V is cut by 3 bases and J by 0 bases, and the space between the germline ends is 5 bases. The clonotype comes from a woman in her 50s with HIV. Here the sequenced sample was unsorted PBMCs, taken 1.2 years after starting antiretroviral therapy. The chain employs TRBV29-1 and TRBJ1-2; no D gene call is confident. The CDR3 amino acid sequence is: CSVEDSNYGYTF. The nucleotide sequence is given as TGCAGCGTTGAGGACTCTAACTATGGCTACACCTTC.